Below, 23 T cell receptor beta chains from the same sample are listed, as sequenced in a study of OX40 agonist ivuxolimab in advanced cancers. The method was immunoSEQ multiplex PCR; TCRdb's version includes in-frame clones alone and lacks a portion of them. The sample contains about 94,000 clones, around 87% of which appear only once. The starting material was CD4+ or CD8+ T cells sorted from blood, obtained in a trial of the OX40 agonist ivuxolimab. Source of these receptors: an adult with an advanced solid tumor such as melanoma, head and neck, liver or kidney cancer.

The J gene is TRBJ2-7, the V gene TRBV5-1, with D tentatively TRBD1 or TRBD2 (5 bases each). Trimming pared 1 base from V and 1 base from J, leaving 18 bases between. The CDR3 spans 17 residues. Germline CDR1 and CDR2: SGHRS and YFSETQ. The CDR3 loop reads CASSLRGVAAASYEQYF. In nucleotides, the CDR3 is TGCGCCAGCAGCTTGAGGGGCGTGGCAGCGGCTTCCTACGAGCAGTACTTC.

The chain recombines TRBV19 with TRBJ2-3, with D tentatively TRBD1 (6 bases). Germline lookup yields CDR1 LNHDA and CDR2 SQIVND (reference sequence). This CDR3 comprises 15 residues. Trimming stripped 5 bases from V and 3 bases from J, with 15 bases between. CDR3 sequence: CASSLRDIATDTQYF. Here the CDR3 DNA reads TGTGCCAGTAGTCTCCGGGACATCGCGACAGATACGCAGTATTTT.

The genes are TRBV7-2 and TRBJ2-5, with 7 bases aligning to TRBD1. CDR1 and CDR2 from the germline V gene are SGHTA and FQGNSA. J was trimmed by 1 base and V by 2 bases; bases with no gene match: 1. This CDR3 is 14 amino acids long. CDR3 bases: TGTGCCAGCAGCTTAAGGGGGCCCCAAGAGACCCAGTACTTC. Translation: CASSLRGPQETQYF. Based on the CDR3 plus reference TRBV7-2 and TRBJ2-5, the full variable domain is GAGVSQSPSNKVTEKGKDVELRCDPISGHTALYWYRQSLGQGLEFLIYFQGNSAPDKSGLPSDRFSAERTGGSVSTLTIQRTQQEDSAVYLCASSLRGPQETQYFGPGTRLLVL.

J is TRBJ2-7 and V is TRBV5-3; TRBD2 is a possible D gene (6 bases). TRBV5-3 is labeled an ORF, and its function is uncertain. The CDR3 runs 15 residues. V was shortened by 3 bases and J by 7 bases, with 20 bases between the two germline ends. The CDR3 reads CARSSVRVPGGEQYF. CDR3 sequence (DNA): TGTGCCAGAAGCTCGGTTCGGGTCCCCGGGGGAGAGCAGTACTTC.

The chain employs TRBV6-1 and TRBJ2-7, with no clear D. The CDR3 extends over 12 amino acids. The V gene lost 5 bases and the J gene lost 7 bases, with 12 bases spanning the gap. CDR1 and CDR2 from the germline V gene are MNHNS and SASEGT. The CDR3 reads CASSWGSREQYF. The CDR3 DNA follows: TGTGCCAGCAGTTGGGGATCGAGGGAGCAGTACTTC.

J is TRBJ1-6 and V is TRBV7-9; TRBD1 might be the D (5 bases). The germline V and J ends were trimmed by 10 bases and 9 bases, with 22 bases remaining between them. The CDR3 extends over 15 amino acids. Germline values: CDR1 SEHNR, CDR2 FQNEAQ (reference sequence). CDR3: CATRGEDTFFSPLHF. For the CDR3, the DNA is TGTGCCACGAGAGGAGAGGACACTTTTTTTTCACCCCTCCACTTT.

In this sample, this clone turned up once. This chain links TRBV6-6 with TRBJ2-7; D not certain. Trimming removed 0 bases from V and 2 bases from J, with 11 bases in between. Germline V lookup: CDR1 MNHNY, CDR2 SVGAGI (reference sequence). This CDR3 has 15 amino acids. Written as DNA, the CDR3 is TGTGCCAGCAGTTACTCGTTCACAGCCCCCTACGAGCAGTACTTC. Residues: CASSYSFTAPYEQYF.

In the case of this clone: This specimen includes other DNA sequences encoding the same CDR3. The rearrangement uses TRBV6-5 and TRBJ2-7; D call uncertain. V shed 0 bases and J shed 4 bases, with 10 bases lying between them. From germline, CDR1 is MNHEY and CDR2 SVGAGI. CDR3 length: 14 residues. The CDR3 loop reads CASSYSGQRYEQYF. The CDR3 coding sequence is TGTGCCAGCAGTTACTCCGGGCAGAGATACGAGCAGTACTTC.

The rearrangement joins TRBV6-5 to TRBJ2-5; TRBD1 aligns across 10 bases. With V trimmed by 7 bases and J by 2 bases, 7 bases remained unmatched. CDR1 and CDR2 (germline): MNHEY, SVGAGI. The CDR3 is 15 residues long. CDR3 sequence: CASTSVDRGQETQYF. CDR3 nucleotides: TGTGCCAGCACCTCTGTGGACAGGGGGCAAGAGACCCAGTACTTC.

The chain recombines TRBV7-3 with TRBJ1-1; 8 positions agree with TRBD1. Germline V lookup: CDR1 SGHTA, CDR2 FQGTGA. V was pared by 5 bases and J by 1 base, with 9 bases of the junction left unmatched. This CDR3 spans 16 amino acids. CDR3 in amino acids: CASSPRPGTGNTEAFF. The CDR3 DNA reads TGTGCCAGCAGCCCCCGTCCCGGGACAGGGAACACTGAAGCTTTCTTT.

The rearrangement uses TRBV5-1 and TRBJ2-5, with TRBD1 matching 8 bases. V lost 3 bases, J lost 3 bases, and 4 bases stayed unmatched. CDR1 is SGHRS, CDR2 YFSETQ, per germline. There are 14 residues in the CDR3. The CDR3 spells CASSSQGAKETQYF. CDR3 sequence (DNA): TGCGCCAGCAGCTCGCAGGGGGCTAAAGAGACCCAGTACTTC. Filled out from reference TRBV5-1 and TRBJ2-5, the complete variable domain reads KAGVTQTPRYLIKTRGQQVTLSCSPISGHRSVSWYQQTPGQGLQFLFEYFSETQRNKGNFPGRFSGRQFSNSRSEMNVSTLELGDSALYLCASSSQGAKETQYFGPGTRLLVL.

In regard to this clone: The junction departs from germline at one end; a sequencing error may be responsible. The J gene is TRBJ2-7, the V gene TRBV7-9; no clear D gene. CDR3 size: 13 residues. Looked up from germline, CDR1 is SEHNR and CDR2 is FQNEAQ (reference sequence). The DNA for the CDR3 is TGTGCCAGCAGTCCCCTCTCGGTCTACGTGCAGTACTTC. This sequence encodes CASSPLSVYVQYF.

The rearrangement joins TRBV19 to TRBJ1-1; D is uncertain. Germline CDR1 and CDR2: LNHDA and SQIVND (reference sequence). CDR3 size: 14 residues. The V end was cut by 3 bases, the J end by 0 bases, with 8 bases between. The DNA for the CDR3 is TGTGCCAGTAGTATTGTCGGCATGAACACTGAAGCTTTCTTT. Protein sequence: CASSIVGMNTEAFF.

The V and J genes are TRBV15 and TRBJ2-7, with D tentatively TRBD1 or TRBD2 (5 bases each). V was shortened by 4 bases and J by 6 bases, with 13 bases between the two germline ends. Germline CDR1 and CDR2: LNHNV and YYDKDF (reference sequence). The CDR3 consists of 13 residues. The CDR3 loop is CATSTPGRPEQYF. CDR3 nucleotide sequence: TGTGCCACCAGCACCCCGGGGCGACCCGAGCAGTACTTC.

The V call is TRBV6-6, the J call TRBJ1-1; TRBD1 matches at 7 bases. This CDR3 is built from 13 residues. The germline CDR1 and CDR2 sequences are MNHNY and SVGAGI (reference sequence). V dropped 6 bases and J dropped 6; count of bases not matched to a gene: 7. CDR3 in DNA: TGTGCCAGCAGCCCCGCAGGGGGTTCTGAAGCTTTCTTT. Translation: CASSPAGGSEAFF.

V and J are TRBV6-4 and TRBJ1-4; D possibly corresponds to TRBD1 (5 bases). The V gene lost 2 bases and the J gene lost 6 bases, with 16 bases spanning the gap. The CDR3 runs to 16 residues. From germline, CDR1 is MRHNA and CDR2 SNTAGT. CDR3 loop: CASSDDAGAPYEKLFF. In DNA, the CDR3 is TGTGCCAGCAGTGACGACGCCGGGGCTCCCTATGAAAAACTGTTTTTT.

This chain links TRBV19 with TRBJ2-7; D possibly corresponds to TRBD2 (6 bases). The ends were cut back, 6 bases at V and 6 bases at J, with 15 bases in the middle. There are 13 residues in the CDR3. Germline lookup yields CDR1 LNHDA and CDR2 SQIVND (reference sequence). In nucleotides, the CDR3 is TGTGCCAGTAGGCGGGGACCCTGGGGCGAGCAGTACTTC. Encoded protein: CASRRGPWGEQYF.

The rearrangement joins TRBV7-8 to TRBJ2-5, with no clear D. From germline, CDR1 is SGHVS and CDR2 FQNEAQ. Trimming pared 1 base from V and 5 bases from J, leaving 11 bases between. The CDR3 runs to 14 residues. The CDR3 protein is CASSLGAMVETQYF. The DNA of the CDR3 is TGTGCCAGCAGCTTAGGGGCAATGGTCGAGACCCAGTACTTC.

CDR3 DNA: TGTGCCATCAGTGAATCGGGGAACACTGAAGCTTTCTTT. Translating it yields CAISESGNTEAFF. The chain uses TRBV10-3 and TRBJ1-1; the D is unclear. Trimming removed 3 bases at V and 1 base at J, with 6 bases between. Germline CDR1 is ENHRY and CDR2 is SYGVKD. This CDR3 contains 13 residues.

V and J are TRBV5-1 and TRBJ2-3, with 9 bases matching TRBD2. Losses at the gene ends were 0 bases for V and 4 bases for J; bases not matched to a gene: 3. Germline values: CDR1 SGHRS, CDR2 YFSETQ. The length of the CDR3 is 15 residues. CDR3 loop: CASSLALAGPDTQYF. Here the CDR3 DNA reads TGCGCCAGCAGCTTGGCTCTAGCGGGACCAGATACGCAGTATTTT.

The chain carries TRBV30 and TRBJ1-2, with a tentative D call TRBD1 (6 bases). This CDR3 is 11 amino acids long. CDR1 and CDR2 (germline): GTSNPN, SVGIG (reference sequence). Trimming stripped 0 bases from V and 12 bases from J, with 11 bases between. This CDR3 reads CAWSVQGDNTF. CDR3 nucleotides: TGTGCCTGGAGTGTACAAGGGGACAACACCTTC.

The rearrangement uses TRBV18 and TRBJ2-2; the D is unclear. The CDR3 totals 14 residues. Trimming took 2 bases from V and 4 from J, leaving 8 bases between them. Germline V gene sequence: CDR1 KGHSH, CDR2 LQKENI. In DNA form, the CDR3 reads TGTGCCAGCTCACCAGGGATCGTCACCGGGGAGCTGTTTTTT. This translates into CASSPGIVTGELFF.

The V and J genes are TRBV5-1 and TRBJ2-1, with 10 bases identical to TRBD2. The J segment lost 8 bases and the V segment lost 8 bases, leaving 10 bases of the junction unmatched. Germline CDR1 reads SGHRS; CDR2 reads YFSETQ. This CDR3 comprises 14 residues. Here the CDR3 reads CASVSSGGPHEQFF. In DNA form, the CDR3 reads TGCGCCAGTGTCAGTAGCGGGGGGCCCCATGAGCAGTTCTTC.